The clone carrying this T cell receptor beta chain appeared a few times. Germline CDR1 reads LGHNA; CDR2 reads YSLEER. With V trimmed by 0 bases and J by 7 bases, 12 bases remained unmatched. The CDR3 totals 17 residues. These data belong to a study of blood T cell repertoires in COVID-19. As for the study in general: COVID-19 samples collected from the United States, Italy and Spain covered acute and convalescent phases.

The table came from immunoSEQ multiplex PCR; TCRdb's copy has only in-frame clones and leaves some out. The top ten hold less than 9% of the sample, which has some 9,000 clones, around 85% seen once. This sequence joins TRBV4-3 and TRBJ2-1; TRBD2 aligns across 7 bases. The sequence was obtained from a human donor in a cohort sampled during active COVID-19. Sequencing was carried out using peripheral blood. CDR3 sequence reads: CASSQELGGGTRNEQFF. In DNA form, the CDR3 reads TGCGCCAGCAGCCAAGAGCTGGGGGGGGGTACGCGAAATGAGCAGTTCTTC.